The entry below gives a single TCR beta chain sequence along with its context. The antigen remains undetermined. The germline CDR1 and CDR2 sequences are SGHRS and YFSETQ. This CDR3 contains 14 residues. V shed 4 bases and J shed 7 bases, with 17 bases lying between them. TCRdb's table, derived via immunoSEQ multiplex PCR, lists solely in-frame clones and lacks some. Of roughly 260,000 clones in the sample, roughly 93% are singletons; the top ten hold around 0.6%. These data come from a study of T cell responses to AZD1222 COVID-19 vaccine. Findings and limits, study-wide: None of the repertoires were sampled until the peak T cell response had passed.

The clonotype originates from an adult in good health. The chain carries TRBV5-1 and TRBJ2-5; D is uncertain. Material: peripheral blood, obtained on day 0 of AZD1222 vaccination. DNA for the CDR3: TGCGCCAGCAGCCCCGACGCGGCCTTCTCGACCCAGTACTTC. This sequence encodes CASSPDAAFSTQYF.